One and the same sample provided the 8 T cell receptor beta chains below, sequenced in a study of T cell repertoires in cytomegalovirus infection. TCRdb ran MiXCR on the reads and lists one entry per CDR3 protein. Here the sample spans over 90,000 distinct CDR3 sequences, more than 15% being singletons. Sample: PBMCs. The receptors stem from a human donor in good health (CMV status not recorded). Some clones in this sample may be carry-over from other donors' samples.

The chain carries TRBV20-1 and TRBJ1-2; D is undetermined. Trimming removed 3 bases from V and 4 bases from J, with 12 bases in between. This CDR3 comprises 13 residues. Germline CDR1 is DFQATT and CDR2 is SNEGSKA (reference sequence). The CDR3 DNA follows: TGCAGTGCTAGCCCTTCGCCGGGCTATGGCTACACCTTC. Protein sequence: CSASPSPGYGYTF.

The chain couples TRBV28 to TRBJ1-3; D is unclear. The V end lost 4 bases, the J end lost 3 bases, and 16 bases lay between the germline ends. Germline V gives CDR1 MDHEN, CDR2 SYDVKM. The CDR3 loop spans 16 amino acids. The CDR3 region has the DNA TGTGCCAGCAGTTCTCGGCGGTTAAGGGATGGAAACACCATATATTTT. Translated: CASSSRRLRDGNTIYF.

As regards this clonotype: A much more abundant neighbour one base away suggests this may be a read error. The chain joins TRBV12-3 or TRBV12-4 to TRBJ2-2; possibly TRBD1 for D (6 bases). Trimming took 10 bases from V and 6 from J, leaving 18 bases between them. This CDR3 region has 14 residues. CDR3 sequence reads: CAMTGTMGSGELFF. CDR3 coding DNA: TGTGCCATGACCGGGACAATGGGATCCGGGGAGCTGTTTTTT.

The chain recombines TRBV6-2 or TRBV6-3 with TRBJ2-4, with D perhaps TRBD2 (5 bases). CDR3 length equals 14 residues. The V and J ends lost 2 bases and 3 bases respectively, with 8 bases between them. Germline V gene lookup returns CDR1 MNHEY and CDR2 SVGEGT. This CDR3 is CASSYGGIKNIQYF. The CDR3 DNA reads TGTGCCAGCAGTTACGGAGGAATCAAAAACATTCAGTACTTC.

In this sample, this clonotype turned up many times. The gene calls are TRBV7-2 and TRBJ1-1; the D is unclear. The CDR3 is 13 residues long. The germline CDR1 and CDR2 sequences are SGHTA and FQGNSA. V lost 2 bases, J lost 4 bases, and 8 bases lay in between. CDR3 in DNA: TGTGCCAGCAGCTTAAGGTGGTTCACTGAAGCTTTCTTT. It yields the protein CASSLRWFTEAFF.

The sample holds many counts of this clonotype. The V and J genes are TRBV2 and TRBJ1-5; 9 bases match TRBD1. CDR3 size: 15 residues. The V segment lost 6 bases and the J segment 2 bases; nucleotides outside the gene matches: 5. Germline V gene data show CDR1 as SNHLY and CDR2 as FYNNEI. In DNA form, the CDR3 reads TGTGCCAGCAGGGACCGGACAGGGGGCAATCAGCCCCAGCATTTT. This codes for CASRDRTGGNQPQHF.

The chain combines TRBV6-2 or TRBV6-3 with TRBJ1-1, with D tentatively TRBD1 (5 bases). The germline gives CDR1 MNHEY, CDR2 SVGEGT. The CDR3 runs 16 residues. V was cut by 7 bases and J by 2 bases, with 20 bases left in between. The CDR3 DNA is TGTGCCAGCACCCCAGAGGGACGCTCTAAAAACACTGAAGCTTTCTTT. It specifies CASTPEGRSKNTEAFF.

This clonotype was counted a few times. CDR3 DNA: TGTGCCAGCAGACGGGGACAGGGAGATTTACCCCTCCACTTT. It yields the protein CASRRGQGDLPLHF. The chain uses TRBV12-3 or TRBV12-4 and TRBJ1-6; 9 nucleotides line up with TRBD1. The CDR3 is made up of 14 amino acids. The ends lost 6 bases at V and 12 bases at J; junction bases unmatched: 9.